This TCR beta chain was captured in a study of T cells after yellow fever vaccination. Study-wide results and caveats: Abundant bulk-population clonotypes could contaminate the FACS-sorted repertoires.

V was pared by 1 base and J by 2 bases, with 11 bases between. The germline V gene has CDR1 SSHAT and CDR2 FNYEAQ (reference sequence). The CDR3 totals 16 residues. This clonotype has ten or more counts. Its antigen remains unidentified. A single record per CDR3 protein comes from TCRdb applying MiXCR to the 5' RACE reads. Seen here are hundreds of thousands of distinct CDR3 sequences, roughly 7.5% observed once, and the top ten hold 17%. The V and J genes are TRBV7-7 and TRBJ2-2; D is perhaps TRBD1 (6 bases). The specimen was PBMCs, collected about 41 days after the first yellow fever vaccination. This TCR derives from a man aged 18 to 29 who received the YFV17D yellow fever vaccine. The CDR3 here is CASSLEGRGNTGELFF. CDR3 nucleotides: TGTGCCAGCAGCTTAGAAGGCAGGGGTAACACCGGGGAGCTGTTTTTT.